This T cell receptor beta chain emerged from a study of T cell clonotyping in hematopoietic cell transplantation. Study-level points and caveats: Without cell sorting, CD4 versus CD8 contributions remain unresolved. Pathologically expanded recipient clonotypes increased progressively from day 30 to day 180 as diversity fell.

Germline lookup yields CDR1 LNHDA and CDR2 SQIVND (reference sequence). Trimming shortened V by 1 base and J by 4 bases, and 11 bases separated the two germline ends. The CDR3 totals 15 residues. As regards this clone: The antigen remains undetermined.

TCRdb's copy holds only in-frame clones and misses some; the assay was immunoSEQ multiplex PCR. The table records about 69,000 clones, just under 95% of them present only once. The TCR was taken from a man over 45 in good health. Some clones in this sample may be carry-over from other donors' samples. The J gene is TRBJ2-1, the V gene TRBV19, with D perhaps matching TRBD1 (6 bases). Material: peripheral blood mononuclear cells. The chain's CDR3 is CASSIGGQMYNEQFF. CDR3 DNA: TGTGCCAGTAGTATAGGCGGACAGATGTACAATGAGCAGTTCTTC.